This T cell receptor (beta chain) was sequenced in a study of blood T cell repertoires in COVID-19. CDR1 and CDR2 (germline): LNHDA, SQIVND (reference sequence). The V end was cut by 7 bases, the J end by 5 bases, with 17 bases between. The CDR3 is 15 residues long. Generated by immunoSEQ multiplex PCR, the TCRdb table keeps only in-frame clones and is missing some. The data hold about 350,000 clones, with 85% to 90% observed a single time. Input material: peripheral blood. The chain employs TRBV19 and TRBJ2-2; D is possibly TRBD1 (6 bases). The TCR sequence derives from a woman in her forties or fifties with COVID-19, enrolled during active disease. The CDR3 DNA sequence: TGTGCCAGTATTCAGCAGGGGCTTAGGACCGGGGAGCTGTTTTTT. This translates into CASIQQGLRTGELFF.